This T cell receptor (beta chain) was sequenced in a study of blood T cells in healthy people across ages. Using a J-beta primer mix together with a sample-barcoded 5' primer, a second PCR was run for about 6 to 12 cycles. Each cDNA molecule, via a template-switch adaptor with 12 random nucleotides, was tagged. TCRdb recomputed calls from the 5' RACE reads with MiXCR, one row per CDR3 protein. The data contain hundreds of thousands of distinct CDR3 sequences, roughly 20% of them singletons. Each of the donors had 8 to 10 milliliters of peripheral blood drawn into EDTA-treated Vacutainer tubes. Material: blood. The receptor's source is a man between 65 and 79 years old in good health.

The CDR3 coding sequence is TGTGCCAGCAGCCCACGACGGGGGCAGTTCTTC. Translating it yields CASSPRRGQFF. The chain uses TRBV7-2 and TRBJ2-1; TRBD2 is a possible D gene (5 bases). The V gene lost 5 bases and the J gene lost 12 bases, with 11 bases spanning the gap. There are 11 residues in the CDR3. CDR1 and CDR2 (germline): SGHTA, FQGNSA.